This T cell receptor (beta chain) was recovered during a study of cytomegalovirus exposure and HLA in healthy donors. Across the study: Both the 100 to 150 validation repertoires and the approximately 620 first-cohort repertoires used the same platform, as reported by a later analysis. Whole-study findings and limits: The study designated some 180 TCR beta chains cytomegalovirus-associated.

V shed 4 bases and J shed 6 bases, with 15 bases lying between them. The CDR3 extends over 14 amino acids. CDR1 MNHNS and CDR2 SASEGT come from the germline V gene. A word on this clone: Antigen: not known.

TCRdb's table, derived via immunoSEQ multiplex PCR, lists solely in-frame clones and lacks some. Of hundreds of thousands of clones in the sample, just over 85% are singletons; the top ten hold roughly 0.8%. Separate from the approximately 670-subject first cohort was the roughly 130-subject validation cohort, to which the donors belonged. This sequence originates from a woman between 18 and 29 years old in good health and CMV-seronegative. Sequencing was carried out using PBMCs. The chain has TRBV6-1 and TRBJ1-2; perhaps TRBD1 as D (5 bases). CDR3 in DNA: TGTGCCAGCAGTGGAAACCAGGGAATGGATGGCTACACCTTC. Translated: CASSGNQGMDGYTF.